Listed here are 23 T cell receptor beta chains from one sample, sequenced in a study of blood T cell repertoires in COVID-19. Some clones are missing from TCRdb's copy, which holds only in-frame ones; the method was immunoSEQ multiplex PCR. The sample contains about 59,000 clones, 88% of which appear only once. The sample comprised peripheral blood. All receptors derive from a woman older than 75 with active COVID-19.

The chain employs TRBV15 and TRBJ2-1, with 7 bases matching TRBD2. Germline assignment: CDR1 LNHNV and CDR2 YYDKDF (reference sequence). The CDR3 length is 14 residues. V shed 3 bases and J 8 bases; nucleotides not matched to a gene: 7. CDR3 DNA sequence: TGTGCCACCAGCAGCGGGGGGTCCTTGGATGAGCAGTTCTTC. Translation: CATSSGGSLDEQFF. Supplemented by reference TRBV15 and TRBJ2-1, the full variable domain reads DAMVIQNPRYQVTQFGKPVTLSCSQTLNHNVMYWYQQKSSQAPKLLFHYYDKDFNNEADTPDNFQSRRPNTSFCFLDIRSPGLGDTAMYLCATSSGGSLDEQFFGPGTRLTVL.

This chain joins TRBV6-5 and TRBJ1-1, with D hard to call. The CDR3 length is 15 residues. V lost 4 bases and J 1 base, leaving 13 bases between the germline ends. The germline V gene encodes CDR1 MNHEY and CDR2 SVGAGI. Here the CDR3 reads CASSLYLGRNTEAFF. DNA of the CDR3: TGTGCCAGCAGTTTATATCTTGGCAGGAACACTGAAGCTTTCTTT.

A few counts support this clone. The rearrangement joins TRBV9 to TRBJ1-3; D is unclear. Trimming removed 0 bases at V and 0 bases at J, with 4 bases between. CDR3 length: 14 amino acids. Germline V gives CDR1 SGDLS, CDR2 YYNGEE. The CDR3 is CASSVAVSGNTIYF. CDR3 in DNA: TGTGCCAGCAGCGTAGCAGTCTCTGGAAACACCATATATTTT.

CDR3 nucleotide sequence: TGTGCCAGCAGACAGGGGGGATCTGAAGCTTTCTTT. Its translation is CASRQGGSEAFF. The chain uses TRBV19 and TRBJ1-1; TRBD1 matches at 9 bases. Germline V gives CDR1 LNHDA, CDR2 SQIVND (reference sequence). The trim removed 9 bases at V and 6 bases at J, leaving 5 bases unmatched. The CDR3 spans 12 residues.

The chain uses TRBV4-1 and TRBJ2-7; possibly TRBD2 for D (6 bases). Deletions cut 2 bases from V and 1 base from J, with 9 bases between. Germline CDR1 and CDR2: MGHRA and YSYEKL. The CDR3 covers 14 residues. CDR3 nucleotides: TGCGCCAGCAGCCAACTAGCGTGGTCCTACGAGCAGTACTTC. Its protein is CASSQLAWSYEQYF.

This clone was seen only once. The chain couples TRBV7-8 to TRBJ2-7, with TRBD1 matching over 8 bases. CDR3 length: 15 residues. Germline assignment: CDR1 SGHVS and CDR2 FQNEAQ. The V gene end was trimmed by 5 bases and the J gene end by 0 bases; junction bases not matched to a gene: 6. CDR3 sequence (DNA): TGTGCCAGCAGCCCCAGGGGGCTGTCCTCCTACGAGCAGTACTTC. Its translation: CASSPRGLSSYEQYF.

The sample holds a few counts of this clone. The chain recombines TRBV19 with TRBJ2-7, with 8 nucleotides matching TRBD1. Per the germline V gene, CDR1 is LNHDA and CDR2 is SQIVND (reference sequence). Trimming removed 3 bases from V and 5 bases from J; junction bases left unmatched: 12. The CDR3 runs 16 residues. In nucleotides, the CDR3 is TGTGCCAGTAGTATCCCTTCCTCAGGGGGCTACCACGAGCAGTACTTC. The encoded protein is CASSIPSSGGYHEQYF.

This chain uses TRBV6-6 with TRBJ2-7; D is perhaps TRBD2 (6 bases). With 9 bases removed from V and 11 bases from J, the gap between germline ends came to 17 bases. CDR1 is MNHNY, CDR2 SVGAGI, per germline (reference sequence). The CDR3 extends over 11 amino acids. The DNA of the CDR3 is TGTGCCAGTGCCTCCGGGACTTGGGAGTACTTC. Amino acids: CASASGTWEYF.

The CDR3 DNA sequence: TGTGCCAGCTCACCGACAATGAACACTGAAGCTTTCTTT. This gives the protein CASSPTMNTEAFF. The rearrangement links TRBV18 to TRBJ1-1; D ambiguous. The CDR3 runs 13 residues. The V and J ends lost 3 bases and 0 bases respectively, with 5 bases between them. The V gene's germline CDR1 is KGHSH and CDR2 LQKENI.

The chain couples TRBV10-2 to TRBJ2-7; 14 nucleotides agree with TRBD2. The CDR3 consists of 17 residues. Germline CDR1 and CDR2: WSHSY and SAAADI. V lost 10 bases to trimming and J lost 3 bases; unmatched junction nucleotides: 14. In DNA, the CDR3 is TGCGCCACCTCCCTCCAGGGGACTAGCGGGGGTCGCTACGAGCAGTACTTC. As protein: CATSLQGTSGGRYEQYF.

This rearrangement joins TRBV6-5 to TRBJ1-1, with 7 bases matching TRBD1. CDR3 size: 14 residues. Germline CDR1 reads MNHEY; CDR2 reads SVGAGI. V lost 6 bases and J lost 4; bases outside the gene matches: 8. The CDR3: CASSLDRVGTEAFF. The CDR3 DNA follows: TGTGCCAGCAGCCTCGACAGGGTGGGCACTGAAGCTTTCTTT.

CDR3 sequence (DNA): TGTGCCAGCAGCCCAGAGCCACAGCGGGGAGGCTACAATGAGCAGTTCTTC. As protein: CASSPEPQRGGYNEQFF. V and J are TRBV7-3 and TRBJ2-1; the match to TRBD2 covers 7 bases. The CDR3 length is 17 residues. Germline CDR1 and CDR2: SGHTA and FQGTGA. With 5 bases clipped from V and 3 bases from J, the junction kept 13 bases outside the gene matches.

The DNA of the CDR3 is TGTGCCAGCAGCGGCGACAGGTTCTATGGCTACACCTTC. This codes for CASSGDRFYGYTF. This rearrangement joins TRBV7-9 to TRBJ1-2; D perhaps matches TRBD1 (6 bases). The germline CDR1 and CDR2 sequences are SEHNR and FQNEAQ (reference sequence). V lost 5 bases, J lost 4 bases, and 11 bases lay in between. The CDR3 runs to 13 residues.

This chain uses TRBV7-9 with TRBJ2-7; maybe TRBD1 (6 bases). This CDR3 comprises 13 residues. V lost 5 bases to trimming and J lost 6 bases, with 14 bases between them. Germline assignment: CDR1 SEHNR and CDR2 FQNEAQ (reference sequence). CDR3 sequence: CASSPGVVFEQYF. The CDR3 nucleotides are TGTGCCAGCAGCCCAGGGGTGGTATTCGAGCAGTACTTC.

The gene calls are TRBV5-1 and TRBJ2-3; 7 bases align to TRBD2. This CDR3 region has 16 residues. The junction had 8 bases not matched to a gene; V was cut back by 2 bases and J by 2 bases. Per the germline V gene, CDR1 is SGHRS and CDR2 is YFSETQ. CDR3 region: CASSFLAGVNTDTQYF. CDR3 nucleotide sequence: TGCGCCAGCAGCTTTTTAGCGGGTGTCAACACAGATACGCAGTATTTT. Full variable domain (remainder filled in from reference TRBV5-1 and TRBJ2-3): KAGVTQTPRYLIKTRGQQVTLSCSPISGHRSVSWYQQTPGQGLQFLFEYFSETQRNKGNFPGRFSGRQFSNSRSEMNVSTLELGDSALYLCASSFLAGVNTDTQYFGPGTRLTVL.

The chain is built from TRBV7-2 and TRBJ2-3; D not certain. CDR1 and CDR2 from the germline V gene are SGHTA and FQGNSA. Trimming took 2 bases from V and 3 from J, leaving 9 bases between them. The CDR3 consists of 14 residues. The CDR3 sequence: CASSLSYGTDTQYF. The CDR3, as DNA: TGTGCCAGCAGCTTATCGTACGGGACAGATACGCAGTATTTT.

The chain employs TRBV5-4 and TRBJ2-1; D call uncertain. The CDR3 runs 15 residues. Germline assignment: CDR1 SGHNT and CDR2 YYREEE (reference sequence). V lost 4 bases and J lost 0, with 11 bases in between. In DNA, the CDR3 is TGTGCCAGCAGCCTGGATCCCCTCTCCTACAATGAGCAGTTCTTC. This gives the protein CASSLDPLSYNEQFF.

This clone was observed a single time. V is TRBV7-9 and J is TRBJ2-3; D gene unclear. The ends were cut back, 4 bases at V and 0 bases at J, with 8 bases in the middle. The CDR3 contains 14 residues. Looked up from germline, CDR1 is SEHNR and CDR2 is FQNEAQ (reference sequence). The CDR3 reads CASSSTASTDTQYF. The CDR3 bases are TGTGCCAGCAGCTCTACAGCAAGCACAGATACGCAGTATTTT.

V usage is TRBV27 and J usage is TRBJ2-1; TRBD2 matches at 9 bases. This CDR3 has 18 residues. J was trimmed by 0 bases and V by 3 bases; bases with no gene match: 9. CDR1 MNHEY and CDR2 SMNVEV come from the germline V gene (reference sequence). CDR3 in DNA: TGTGCCAGCAGTTTTAAGAGCGGGGGGCTTAGCTCCTACAATGAGCAGTTCTTC. It specifies CASSFKSGGLSSYNEQFF.

By share of the sample, this clone is medium-sized. V gene TRBV9 combines with J gene TRBJ2-3, with TRBD2 matching over 11 bases. J lost 2 bases, V lost 3 bases, and 2 bases had no gene match. The CDR3 sequence is 15 residues long. CDR1 is SGDLS and CDR2 is YYNGEE in the germline V gene. This CDR3 is CASSGSGGDTDTQYF. The CDR3 coding sequence is TGTGCCAGCAGCGGTAGCGGGGGGGACACAGATACGCAGTATTTT.

This chain joins TRBV19 and TRBJ2-3, with 13 bases fitting TRBD2. Germline V lookup: CDR1 LNHDA, CDR2 SQIVND (reference sequence). The CDR3 consists of 14 residues. With V trimmed by 6 bases and J by 5 bases, 2 bases remained unmatched. Written as DNA, the CDR3 is TGTGCCAGTAGACTAGCGGGGGGGCAAGATACGCAGTATTTT. Its protein product is CASRLAGGQDTQYF.

The chain links TRBV20-1 to TRBJ2-5, with unresolved D. V shed 6 bases and J shed 4 bases, with 9 bases lying between them. The length of the CDR3 is 11 residues. CDR1 and CDR2 (germline): DFQATT, SNEGSKA (reference sequence). Here the CDR3 DNA reads TGCAGTGCAGGAGTGGGAGAGACCCAGTACTTC. This encodes CSAGVGETQYF.

The CDR3 loop is CASSPGQVNSGNTIYF. The DNA of the CDR3 is TGCGCCAGCAGCCCCGGACAGGTGAACTCTGGAAACACCATATATTTT. The gene calls are TRBV5-1 and TRBJ1-3; 7 nucleotides match TRBD1. Trimming cost V 4 bases and J 0 bases; bases outside gene matches: 7. Germline V gives CDR1 SGHRS, CDR2 YFSETQ. The CDR3 has 16 amino acids.